Reported below is one T cell receptor (beta chain). This entry comes from a study of blood T cell repertoires in COVID-19. Study-level information: Researchers got acute and convalescent COVID-19 samples from the United States, Italy and Spain. The cDNA or gDNA used as material had been derived from T cells, B-cell-depleted T cells, or PBMCs.

The V gene's germline CDR1 is WNHNN and CDR2 SYGVQD (reference sequence). Losses at the gene ends were 0 bases for V and 2 bases for J; bases not matched to a gene: 7. The CDR3 contains 17 residues. In the authors' methods: Counts of nucleated cells, estimated from reference gene primer amplification, were obtained. Sequenced by immunoSEQ multiplex PCR; TCRdb stores in-frame clones only, minus some. That table is the source of V, J and clone size, and D and trimming were worked out from the DNA. The sample has around 100,000 clones, around 81% seen once. This clonotype originated in a man aged 80 or over with COVID-19, enrolled during active disease. The chain employs TRBV10-1 and TRBJ2-1; 7 nucleotides align to TRBD2. The sequenced sample consisted of peripheral blood. The CDR3 DNA follows: TGCGCCAGCAGTGAGTCGAGGGCTAGCGGCCCCTACAATGAGCAGTTCTTC. The encoded protein is CASSESRASGPYNEQFF.